A single sample gave rise to the 30 T cell receptor beta chains below, sequenced in a study of T cells in Graves' hyperthyroidism and ophthalmopathy. Researchers took RNA transcripts and amplified the TCR beta CDR3 regions from them. Primed by the HTBI set, a first-round RT-PCR was run on the TCR CDR3. TCRdb reprocessed the multiplex PCR reads with MiXCR, giving one entry per CDR3 protein. The sample lists roughly 640,000 distinct CDR3 sequences, roughly 15% seen once, with less than 3.5% in the top ten. Sample: blood. These receptors were taken from a woman aged 40 to 50 with Graves' ophthalmopathy.

This clonotype occurred a few times. The V and J genes are TRBV19 and TRBJ1-4, with D possibly matching TRBD1 (5 bases). Germline V gene data show CDR1 as LNHDA and CDR2 as SQIVND (reference sequence). This CDR3 comprises 14 residues. The V end lost 6 bases, the J end lost 7 bases, and 15 bases lay between the germline ends. Here the CDR3 reads CASSPGTSREKLFF. The CDR3, as DNA: TGTGCCAGTAGCCCCGGGACGTCGCGTGAAAAACTGTTTTTT. Full variable domain (outside the CDR3, taken from reference TRBV19 and TRBJ1-4): DGGITQSPKYLFRKEGQNVTLSCEQNLNHDAMYWYRQDPGQGLRLIYYSQIVNDFQKGDIAEGYSVSREKKESFPLTVTSAQKNPTAFYLCASSPGTSREKLFFGSGTQLSVL.

The CDR3 region has the DNA TGTGCCAGCAGCTCGGAGGACACTGAAGCTTTCTTT. This encodes CASSSEDTEAFF. This rearrangement joins TRBV7-9 to TRBJ1-1; no clear D gene. The CDR3 is 12 residues long. Trimming shortened V by 4 bases and J by 3 bases, and 6 bases separated the two germline ends. Germline V lookup: CDR1 SEHNR, CDR2 FQNEAQ (reference sequence).

This clonotype has only a few counts. At one of its ends the junction is not consistent with the germline gene, which may arise from a read error. The CDR3 DNA sequence: TGTGCCAGCAGCTTGGTGGCACCTGCTAACTATGGCTACACCTTC. It codes for CASSLVAPANYGYTF. The chain links TRBV5-1 to TRBJ1-2, with no clear D. CDR1 and CDR2 from the germline V gene are SGHRS and YFSETQ. The CDR3 has 15 amino acids.

This clonotype was seen a few times. The chain's CDR3 is CASSLVSFAGANVLTF. CDR3 sequence (DNA): TGTGCCAGCAGCTTAGTATCATTTGCCGGGGCCAACGTCCTGACTTTC. The chain recombines TRBV7-2 with TRBJ2-6; no reliable D call. From germline, CDR1 is SGHTA and CDR2 FQGNSA. With 1 base removed from V and 4 bases from J, the gap between germline ends came to 11 bases. The CDR3 has 16 residues.

This clonotype was seen at least ten times. V usage is TRBV18 and J usage is TRBJ2-5; D possibly matches TRBD1 or TRBD2 (6 bases each). CDR1 is KGHSH and CDR2 is LQKENI in the germline V gene. The CDR3 spans 16 residues. The V gene lost 2 bases and the J gene lost 4 bases, with 17 bases spanning the gap. DNA of the CDR3: TGTGCCAGCTCACCATTGGGGGGCGAGGCTCCAGAGACCCAGTACTTC. Translating it yields CASSPLGGEAPETQYF.

In this sample, this clonotype turned up many times. The chain carries TRBV2 and TRBJ1-4; TRBD1 might be the D (5 bases). The CDR3 has 15 amino acids. Germline V gene lookup returns CDR1 SNHLY and CDR2 FYNNEI. Trimming took 6 bases from V and 4 from J, leaving 15 bases between them. This chain's CDR3 is CASSNQGRNNEKLFF. DNA for the CDR3: TGTGCCAGCAGCAACCAGGGACGGAATAATGAAAAACTGTTTTTT.

This clonotype was seen repeatedly, ten times or more. The V gene is TRBV5-1, the J gene TRBJ2-1; 16 bases map to TRBD2. This CDR3 spans 17 amino acids. CDR1 is SGHRS, CDR2 YFSETQ, per germline. J gave up 3 bases and V 5 bases, and 5 bases lay outside the gene matches. The CDR3: CASRPGLAGGRYNEQFF. As DNA, the CDR3 is TGCGCCAGCAGGCCGGGACTAGCGGGGGGGCGCTACAATGAGCAGTTCTTC. The complete variable domain, with remaining parts taken from reference TRBV5-1 and TRBJ2-1, reads KAGVTQTPRYLIKTRGQQVTLSCSPISGHRSVSWYQQTPGQGLQFLFEYFSETQRNKGNFPGRFSGRQFSNSRSEMNVSTLELGDSALYLCASRPGLAGGRYNEQFFGPGTRLTVL.

This clonotype was counted between two and nine times. This chain joins TRBV10-3 and TRBJ1-1, with D possibly being TRBD1 (6 bases). Germline loops: CDR1 ENHRY, CDR2 SYGVKD. Trimming removed 3 bases from V and 0 bases from J, with 8 bases in between. The CDR3 runs 14 residues. The CDR3 loop is CAISDGQLNTEAFF. The CDR3 nucleotides read TGTGCCATCAGTGACGGACAGCTGAACACTGAAGCTTTCTTT.

The table lists this clonotype with a few counts. The chain recombines TRBV28 with TRBJ1-5, with 9 bases that match TRBD1. The V gene end was trimmed by 6 bases and the J gene end by 4 bases; junction bases not matched to a gene: 4. CDR3 length equals 14 residues. CDR1 is MDHEN and CDR2 is SYDVKM in the germline V gene. The CDR3 DNA reads TGTGCCAGCAGATTCGGGACAGGGAATCAGCCCCAGCATTTT. Translated, it gives CASRFGTGNQPQHF.

This rearrangement joins TRBV6-1 to TRBJ2-7, with 8 bases aligning to TRBD2. The CDR3 runs 16 residues. Trimming at V came to 7 bases and at J to 2 bases, leaving 13 bases not matched to a gene. Looked up from germline, CDR1 is MNHNS and CDR2 is SASEGT. The CDR3 reads CASTRDGTSTAYEQYF. In nucleotides, the CDR3 is TGTGCCAGCACCCGTGATGGGACTAGTACTGCCTACGAGCAGTACTTC.

This clonotype was picked up a small number of times. The chain employs TRBV18 and TRBJ1-5; TRBD1 is a possible D gene (6 bases). With 8 bases removed from V and 6 bases from J, the gap between germline ends came to 14 bases. This CDR3 contains 13 residues. CDR1 KGHSH and CDR2 LQKENI come from the germline V gene. Here the CDR3 reads CASTTGSSQPQHF. In DNA, the CDR3 is TGTGCCAGCACGACAGGTTCAAGTCAGCCCCAGCATTTT.

This rearrangement joins TRBV6-2 or TRBV6-3 to TRBJ2-7, with TRBD2 matching over 7 bases. This CDR3 comprises 14 residues. V gave up 1 base and J gave up 6 bases; unmatched junction bases: 6. Germline-derived CDR1 and CDR2 are MNHEY and SVGEGT. In nucleotides, the CDR3 is TGTGCCAGCAGTTACTGTCGGGAGGTATGCGAGCAGTACTTC. Translating it yields CASSYCREVCEQYF.

Ten or more counts support this clonotype. The chain employs TRBV28 and TRBJ1-3; no firm D call. The germline V and J ends were trimmed by 1 base and 3 bases, with 13 bases remaining between them. CDR3 length: 16 residues. Germline CDR1 and CDR2: MDHEN and SYDVKM. The CDR3 DNA reads as TGTGCCAGCAGTTTATATTTAACCTCCTTTGGAAACACCATATATTTT. Translation: CASSLYLTSFGNTIYF.

The chain employs TRBV6-1 and TRBJ2-6; TRBD1 aligns across 9 bases. There are 17 residues in the CDR3. Losses at the gene ends were 6 bases for V and 1 base for J; bases not matched to a gene: 7. Germline V gene lookup returns CDR1 MNHNS and CDR2 SASEGT. CDR3 amino acids: CASRPTGGSSGANVLTF. CDR3 DNA sequence: TGTGCCAGCAGGCCGACAGGGGGGTCTTCTGGGGCCAACGTCCTGACTTTC.

Ten or more counts support this clonotype. The rearrangement uses TRBV20-1 and TRBJ2-1; 7 bases align to TRBD1. Germline V gene sequence: CDR1 DFQATT, CDR2 SNEGSKA (reference sequence). The CDR3 runs to 15 residues. V trimming: 6 bases; J trimming: 0 bases; junction bases outside the gene matches: 8. The CDR3 DNA sequence: TGCAGTGCCCCCGACAGGGAACTCTCCTACAATGAGCAGTTCTTC. Translation gives CSAPDRELSYNEQFF.

V is TRBV5-1 and J is TRBJ2-3; D may correspond to TRBD1 or TRBD2 (5 bases each). From germline, CDR1 is SGHRS and CDR2 YFSETQ. Trimming left V 0 bases short and J 3 bases short, with 17 bases between. The CDR3 has 17 residues. CDR3 sequence: CASSLAVRGDRTDTQYF. CDR3 nucleotide sequence: TGCGCCAGCAGCTTGGCCGTTCGAGGGGATAGGACAGATACGCAGTATTTT.

Only a few counts were recorded for this clonotype. The CDR3 loop is CASSSSQRRTGELFF. The CDR3 DNA sequence: TGTGCCAGCAGTTCCTCCCAAAGGAGGACCGGGGAGCTGTTTTTT. The V gene is TRBV6-1, the J gene TRBJ2-2, with D possibly TRBD2 on 5 matching bases. Germline V CDR1 and CDR2: MNHNS, SASEGT. The CDR3 is 15 residues long. V gave up 5 bases and J gave up 5 bases, with 15 bases separating them.

This clonotype was observed many times. The chain employs TRBV2 and TRBJ1-5; D ambiguous. The V end lost 5 bases, the J end lost 2 bases, and 13 bases lay between the germline ends. CDR1 is SNHLY, CDR2 FYNNEI, per germline. The CDR3 runs 15 residues. The CDR3 protein is CASSQDTRGNQPQHF. CDR3 in DNA: TGTGCCAGCAGTCAAGACACGCGGGGCAATCAGCCCCAGCATTTT.

The chain carries TRBV11-2 and TRBJ1-2; D gene unclear. V gave up 0 bases and J gave up 6 bases, with 11 bases separating them. Germline V lookup: CDR1 SGHAT, CDR2 FQNNGV. This CDR3 is built from 14 residues. In DNA, the CDR3 is TGTGCCAGCAGCTTAGATCTGGGTACGGATGGCTACACCTTC. Protein: CASSLDLGTDGYTF.

On this clonotype itself: Sequence at one end of the junction differs from germline and may be a read error. The rearrangement links TRBV20-1 to TRBJ2-5; 12 bases map to TRBD2. The CDR3 consists of 14 residues. The germline V gene encodes CDR1 DFQATT and CDR2 SNEGSKA (reference sequence). This CDR3 is CSARGTRLAGDPLF. The CDR3 DNA reads TGCAGTGCTAGAGGTACGAGACTAGCGGGAGACCCTCTCTTC.

This clonotype has a count of ten or more. V gene TRBV6-2 or TRBV6-3 combines with J gene TRBJ2-5; no reliable D call. CDR3 length: 12 amino acids. Germline CDR1 MNHEY, CDR2 SVGEGT. V shed 6 bases and J shed 1 base, with 6 bases lying between them. The CDR3 sequence is CASRGPQETQYF. CDR3 in DNA: TGTGCCAGCAGGGGTCCCCAAGAGACCCAGTACTTC.

Of note for this clonotype: This may arise from a read error, as a much more abundant clone is one base away. This chain uses TRBV10-3 with TRBJ2-1; D call uncertain. Deletions cut 5 bases from V and 7 bases from J, with 12 bases between. This CDR3 has 13 residues. Germline V CDR1 and CDR2: ENHRY, SYGVKD. CDR3 DNA sequence: TGTGCCATCAGTAAGCTCTCTGGGAATGAGCAGTTCTTC. Its protein product is CAISKLSGNEQFF.

The sample holds many counts of this clonotype. The chain joins TRBV5-1 to TRBJ1-4, with D possibly TRBD1 on 5 matching bases. V was shortened by 3 bases and J by 7 bases, with 16 bases between the two germline ends. The germline gives CDR1 SGHRS, CDR2 YFSETQ. The CDR3 loop spans 15 amino acids. The CDR3 DNA sequence: TGCGCCAGCAGCTGGGGGACGGACCTTGGTGAAAAACTGTTTTTT. It specifies CASSWGTDLGEKLFF.

In this sample, this clonotype turned up many times. V usage is TRBV20-1 and J usage is TRBJ2-7, with D tentatively TRBD1 (8 bases). V dropped 6 bases and J dropped 5 bases, with 26 bases sitting between them. CDR3 length: 16 amino acids. Germline CDR1 and CDR2: DFQATT and SNEGSKA (reference sequence). CDR3 nucleotides: TGCAGTGCCCCAACCCAGGGGGCAAAAGCGGGAAACGAGCAGTACTTC. Protein product: CSAPTQGAKAGNEQYF.

This clonotype was counted at least ten times. J is TRBJ1-6 and V is TRBV3-1; D ambiguous. Trimming left V 1 base short and J 0 bases short, with 4 bases between. The CDR3 has 15 amino acids. Germline CDR1 is LGHDT and CDR2 is YNNKEL (reference sequence). The chain's CDR3 is CASSQGSSYNSPLHF. Written as DNA, the CDR3 is TGTGCCAGCAGCCAAGGAAGCTCCTATAATTCACCCCTCCACTTT.

This clonotype was observed a few times. The rearrangement joins TRBV27 to TRBJ1-5; possible D gene TRBD1, 6 bases. V lost 3 bases and J lost 6, with 12 bases in between. CDR3 length: 14 amino acids. Germline lookup yields CDR1 MNHEY and CDR2 SMNVEV (reference sequence). CDR3 amino acids: CASSFAGASQPQHF. The DNA for the CDR3 is TGTGCCAGCAGTTTTGCGGGGGCGAGTCAGCCCCAGCATTTT.

Ten or more counts support this clonotype. The rearrangement joins TRBV30 to TRBJ2-7; D is ambiguous. The CDR3 runs to 11 residues. Trimming pared 5 bases from V and 6 bases from J, leaving 11 bases between. Looked up from germline, CDR1 is GTSNPN and CDR2 is SVGIG (reference sequence). The CDR3 reads CAWAESGEQYF. CDR3 bases: TGTGCCTGGGCCGAGAGTGGCGAGCAGTACTTC.

Ten or more counts support this clonotype. The chain employs TRBV20-1 and TRBJ2-4; 7 bases are a match to TRBD1. V dropped 3 bases and J dropped 0; count of bases not matched to a gene: 5. The CDR3 has 15 residues. Looked up from germline, CDR1 is DFQATT and CDR2 is SNEGSKA (reference sequence). The CDR3 region has the DNA TGCAGTGCTAGGGAACAGGGGTTAGCCAAAAACATTCAGTACTTC. Translation gives CSAREQGLAKNIQYF.

This chain uses TRBV20-1 with TRBJ2-2; D not resolved. The ends were cut back, 3 bases at V and 6 bases at J, with 8 bases in the middle. Germline V gene data show CDR1 as DFQATT and CDR2 as SNEGSKA (reference sequence). The CDR3 consists of 12 residues. The CDR3 nucleotides read TGCAGTGCTAGGGCCTGGGCCGGGGAGCTGTTTTTT. Translation gives CSARAWAGELFF.

This clonotype was seen repeatedly, ten times or more. The chain is built from TRBV5-1 and TRBJ2-7, with D possibly being TRBD1 (6 bases). CDR1 and CDR2 (germline): SGHRS, YFSETQ. V lost 0 bases and J 5 bases, leaving 15 bases between the germline ends. The CDR3 covers 15 residues. The CDR3 region is CASSLDGRGVHEQYF. The CDR3 nucleotides are TGCGCCAGCAGCTTGGATGGCAGGGGAGTCCACGAGCAGTACTTC.